Listed below are T cell receptor beta chains from one sample, sequenced in a study of cytomegalovirus exposure and HLA in healthy donors. Sequencing was performed with immunoSEQ multiplex PCR; in TCRdb, only in-frame clones are kept and a portion is missing. The sample lists some 70,000 clones, roughly 80% seen once, with less than 3% in the top ten. The sequencing input was PBMCs. The source is a young man in good health and CMV-seronegative. The CDR3 runs from the conserved cysteine through the conserved F or W. D genes are given only for firm matches. Clone size is shown for a subset of rows, as once, few, many or a class of expanded clone.

D: TRBD2; J: TRBJ2-1; V: TRBV11-2; size: -; DNA: TGTGCCAGCAGCCCGACTAGCGGGGGGAATGTGGGGCAGTTCTTC; CDR3: CASSPTSGGNVGQFF
D: TRBD1; J: TRBJ2-1; V: TRBV6-5; size: -; DNA: TGTGCCAGCAGTTCCTTTTCCGGGACAGCTTTCAATGAGCAGTTCTTC; CDR3: CASSSFSGTAFNEQFF
D: TRBD1; J: TRBJ1-1; V: TRBV5-6; size: -; DNA: TGTGCCAGCAGCTACCGACAGGGTCCGTATCCTGAAGCTTTCTTT; CDR3: CASSYRQGPYPEAFF
D: TRBD1; J: TRBJ2-3; V: TRBV7-9; size: -; DNA: TGTGCCATCGGGGACAGGGGTACAGATACGCAGTATTTT; CDR3: CAIGDRGTDTQYF
D: TRBD1; J: TRBJ1-1; V: TRBV28; size: -; DNA: TGTGCCAGCAGCCCCTGGACAGGGTTAACTGAAGCTTTCTTT; CDR3: CASSPWTGLTEAFF
D: -; J: TRBJ1-2; V: TRBV7-2; size: -; DNA: TGTGCCAGCAGCTTAGGGCTCCCAATATATGGCTACACCTTC; CDR3: CASSLGLPIYGYTF
D: -; J: TRBJ2-5; V: TRBV4-3; size: -; DNA: TGCGCCAGCAGCCAAGATCTACTGATAGAGACCCAGTACTTC; CDR3: CASSQDLLIETQYF
D: -; J: TRBJ2-7; V: TRBV30; size: -; DNA: TGTGCCGGTATAACAGCCGACGAGCAGTACTTC; CDR3: CAGITADEQYF
D: TRBD2; J: TRBJ2-1; V: TRBV28; size: -; DNA: TGTGCCAGCAGTGAGGGAGGGCTAGCGGGGATCTCCTACAATGAGCAGTTCTTC; CDR3: CASSEGGLAGISYNEQFF
D: TRBD2; J: TRBJ2-5; V: TRBV6-1; size: once; DNA: TGTGCCAGCGAGCGGGAGAGGAGGGAGACCCAGTACTTC; CDR3: CASERERRETQYF
D: -; J: TRBJ2-5; V: TRBV18; size: once; DNA: TGTGCCAGCTCACCGACCACAGGACAAGAGACCCAGTACTTC; CDR3: CASSPTTGQETQYF
D: TRBD2; J: TRBJ2-1; V: TRBV5-1; size: -; DNA: TGCGCCAGCAGCGTAAAAGCGGGGGGGCCGGGGAATGAGCAGTTCTTC; CDR3: CASSVKAGGPGNEQFF
D: -; J: TRBJ1-5; V: TRBV6-5; size: -; DNA: TGTGCCAGCAGTTATTCCGGGATGCAGCCCCAGCATTTT; CDR3: CASSYSGMQPQHF
D: TRBD1; J: TRBJ1-4; V: TRBV5-1; size: -; DNA: TGCGCCAGCAGCTACCAACAGGGGGCAGGTGAAAAACTGTTTTTT; CDR3: CASSYQQGAGEKLFF
D: -; J: TRBJ1-5; V: TRBV6-6; size: -; DNA: TGTGCCAGCAGGCCCCCTAGCGCTCTTAATCAGCCCCAGCATTTT; CDR3: CASRPPSALNQPQHF
D: TRBD2; J: TRBJ2-1; V: TRBV30; size: once; DNA: TGTGCCTGGGGTGGCCGGACTAGCGGCAAGAGTAATGAGCAGTTCTTC; CDR3: CAWGGRTSGKSNEQFF
D: TRBD2; J: TRBJ2-7; V: TRBV28; size: -; DNA: TGTGCCAGCAGTTCGGGGGGAAGCTCCTACGAGCAGTACTTC; CDR3: CASSSGGSSYEQYF
D: TRBD2; J: TRBJ2-5; V: TRBV7-3; size: -; DNA: TGTGCCAGCAGCCGGTTAGCGGGGGGGCTTGGAGAGACCCAGTACTTC; CDR3: CASSRLAGGLGETQYF
D: TRBD1; J: TRBJ1-5; V: TRBV15; size: -; DNA: TGTGCCACCAGCCGTGGCCGGGACAGGGAAAGCAATCAGCCCCAGCATTTT; CDR3: CATSRGRDRESNQPQHF
D: -; J: TRBJ2-7; V: TRBV28; size: -; DNA: TGTGCCACCCGACCAAGGGGCGAGCAGTACTTC; CDR3: CATRPRGEQYF
D: TRBD1; J: TRBJ2-1; V: TRBV19; size: -; DNA: TGTGCCAGTAGTTCCGGGACAGTACGTCGCTCCTACAATGAGCAGTTCTTC; CDR3: CASSSGTVRRSYNEQFF
D: -; J: TRBJ1-5; V: TRBV28; size: -; DNA: TGTGCCAGCAAGGAAGCGGCCAATAGCAATCAGCCCCAGCATTTT; CDR3: CASKEAANSNQPQHF
D: TRBD1; J: TRBJ2-4; V: TRBV5-6; size: -; DNA: TGTGCCAGCAGCCCCTCGGGACAGGGTAGGATTCAGTACTTC; CDR3: CASSPSGQGRIQYF
D: -; J: TRBJ2-1; V: TRBV11-2; size: -; DNA: TGTGCCAGCACGTCTGAGTTCCCCGTTGGCAATGAGCAGTTCTTC; CDR3: CASTSEFPVGNEQFF
D: -; J: TRBJ2-5; V: TRBV4-1; size: -; DNA: TGCGCCAGCAGCCAAGCGGGCGGGCTCGGGGAGACCCAGTACTTC; CDR3: CASSQAGGLGETQYF
D: TRBD2; J: TRBJ2-3; V: TRBV27; size: -; DNA: TGTGCCAGCAGTTCGACGGGACTAGCGGGGGTCACAGATACGCAGTATTTT; CDR3: CASSSTGLAGVTDTQYF
D: -; J: TRBJ2-3; V: TRBV5-1; size: -; DNA: TGCGCCAGCAGCTTGTCAGGGTCTAGCACAGATACGCAGTATTTT; CDR3: CASSLSGSSTDTQYF
D: TRBD1; J: TRBJ2-7; V: TRBV4-1; size: -; DNA: TGCGCCAGCAGCCAAATCGCGGACAGGGACACCTACGAGCAGTACTTC; CDR3: CASSQIADRDTYEQYF
D: -; J: TRBJ2-1; V: TRBV4-3; size: few; DNA: TGCGCCAGCAGCCAAGGGCAGGTTCTCAATGAGCAGTTCTTC; CDR3: CASSQGQVLNEQFF
D: TRBD1; J: TRBJ1-5; V: TRBV28; size: -; DNA: TGTGCCAGCAATTCGGTCGGGACAGGGGACGGTCAGCCCCAGCATTTT; CDR3: CASNSVGTGDGQPQHF
D: TRBD1; J: TRBJ1-1; V: TRBV18; size: -; DNA: TGTGCCAGCTCACGCGACAGGGGGAACACTGAAGCTTTCTTT; CDR3: CASSRDRGNTEAFF
D: -; J: TRBJ2-1; V: TRBV28; size: once; DNA: TGTGCCAGCAGTTTATGGCAGGGGGGCGTCAATGAGCAGTTCTTC; CDR3: CASSLWQGGVNEQFF